Listed below are T cell receptor beta chains from one sample, sequenced in a study of identical twins. Each CDR3 protein is one row after TCRdb ran MiXCR on the 5' RACE reads. The table includes just over 450,000 distinct CDR3 sequences, 12% to 15% detected once. This sample was shared with a second study, whose subject was yellow fever vaccine responses in identical twins.

Input material: CD4+ T cells sorted from blood. These receptors were collected from a woman aged 18-29 years in good health. Both conserved end residues are part of each CDR3. Fields, in order: D gene, V gene, clone size, J gene, CDR3 protein, CDR3 DNA. D genes are given only for firm matches. Clone size is not always given. Where it is, it says once, few, many or a class for expanded clones.

>NA|TRBV29-1|NA|TRBJ2-4
CSVVQGSKNIQYF
TGCAGCGTTGTTCAGGGTTCAAAAAACATTCAGTACTTC
>NA|TRBV6-2/TRBV6-3|few|TRBJ2-5
CASSYEGGATQETQYF
TGTGCCAGCAGTTACGAAGGAGGGGCCACCCAAGAGACCCAGTACTTC
>NA|TRBV12-3/TRBV12-4|once|TRBJ2-5
CASSLAYGGRFEETQYF
TGTGCCAGCAGTTTAGCCTATGGGGGGCGTTTTGAGGAGACCCAGTACTTC
>NA|TRBV11-2|many|TRBJ2-3
CASSLIPKGDTQYF
TGTGCCAGCAGCTTAATTCCGAAGGGAGATACGCAGTATTTT
>TRBD2|TRBV24-1|NA|TRBJ2-1
CATSDRPSGRADEQFF
TGTGCCACCAGTGACAGACCTAGCGGGAGGGCCGATGAGCAGTTCTTC
>NA|TRBV19|few|TRBJ2-2
CASRSEPNTGELFF
TGTGCCAGTAGGTCGGAGCCGAACACCGGGGAGCTGTTTTTT
>NA|TRBV3-1|few|TRBJ2-2
CASSKPRGVNTGELFF
TGTGCCAGCAGCAAACCCCGCGGGGTGAACACCGGGGAGCTGTTTTTT
>NA|TRBV3-1|NA|TRBJ2-1
CASSQILGADEQFF
TGTGCCAGCAGCCAAATCCTAGGGGCCGATGAGCAGTTCTTC
>NA|TRBV28|once|TRBJ2-5
CASSYQGPQETQYF
TGTGCCAGCAGTTATCAGGGACCCCAAGAGACCCAGTACTTC
>NA|TRBV7-2|NA|TRBJ2-7
CASSLRVGEQYF
TGTGCCAGCAGCTTACGGGTCGGCGAGCAGTACTTC
>NA|TRBV5-1|NA|TRBJ1-1
CASSPFRGTEAFF
TGCGCCAGCAGCCCGTTTCGGGGCACTGAAGCTTTCTTT
>NA|TRBV29-1|few|TRBJ2-1
CSVKDGTQYNEQFF
TGCAGCGTAAAAGACGGGACTCAGTACAATGAGCAGTTCTTC
>NA|TRBV28|few|TRBJ2-4
CASSLPGELAKNIQYF
TGTGCCAGCAGTTTACCAGGAGAACTAGCCAAAAACATTCAGTACTTC
>TRBD2|TRBV20-1|once|TRBJ2-7
CSASTYSGGGWYEQYF
TGCAGTGCCAGTACATATTCCGGCGGGGGGTGGTACGAGCAGTACTTC
>TRBD2|TRBV7-9|few|TRBJ2-3
CASSRPSGGASTDTQYF
TGTGCCAGCAGCCGCCCGAGCGGGGGGGCTTCAACAGATACGCAGTATTTT
>TRBD2|TRBV10-3|few|TRBJ2-7
CAISLGLDYEQYF
TGTGCCATCAGTCTGGGACTAGACTACGAGCAGTACTTC
>NA|TRBV20-1|few|TRBJ2-1
CSALPGLPYNEQFF
TGCAGTGCTCTCCCGGGACTCCCCTACAATGAGCAGTTCTTC
>NA|TRBV20-1|NA|TRBJ2-3
CSKVASTDTQYF
TGCAGTAAAGTGGCTAGCACAGATACGCAGTATTTT
>TRBD1|TRBV6-5|NA|TRBJ1-6
CASSLTTTGGGSYNSPLHF
TGTGCCAGCAGTTTAACCACGACAGGGGGTGGATCCTATAATTCACCCCTCCACTTT
>NA|TRBV27|NA|TRBJ2-3
CASRGSGYTQYF
TGTGCCAGCAGGGGTAGCGGCTATACGCAGTATTTT
>NA|TRBV6-5|many|TRBJ1-1
CASSLWQNTEAFF
TGTGCCAGCAGTTTGTGGCAGAACACTGAAGCTTTCTTT
>NA|TRBV5-6|NA|TRBJ2-7
CASSLPTLADSYEQYF
TGTGCCAGCAGCTTACCCACCTTAGCGGACTCCTACGAGCAGTACTTC
>NA|TRBV30|NA|TRBJ2-2
CAWTATNTGELFF
TGTGCCTGGACCGCGACAAACACCGGGGAGCTGTTTTTT
>TRBD1|TRBV27|NA|TRBJ2-5
CASRPYRTGVGETQYF
TGTGCCAGCAGGCCTTATCGGACAGGGGTCGGCGAGACCCAGTACTTC
>TRBD2|TRBV10-3|many|TRBJ2-3
CAIAGGSDTQYF
TGTGCCATCGCCGGGGGGTCAGATACGCAGTATTTT
>NA|TRBV20-1|few|TRBJ2-1
CSASVIGGTSYNEQFF
TGCAGTGCTAGTGTGATAGGGGGGACGTCCTACAATGAGCAGTTCTTC
>NA|TRBV2|NA|TRBJ2-7
CAVGAIRVREQYF
TGTGCCGTTGGAGCCATCAGGGTGCGTGAGCAGTACTTC
>NA|TRBV28|NA|TRBJ2-1
CASSLYRGKDNEQFF
TGTGCCAGCAGTTTATACCGGGGGAAGGACAATGAGCAGTTCTTC
>NA|TRBV5-1|many|TRBJ2-3
CASSFNTDTQYF
TGCGCCAGCAGCTTCAACACAGATACGCAGTATTTT
>TRBD2|TRBV9|many|TRBJ2-1
CASSDLAGGSYNEQFF
TGTGCCAGCAGCGACTTAGCGGGAGGGTCCTACAATGAGCAGTTCTTC
>TRBD2|TRBV15|NA|TRBJ2-5
CATSRRLAEETQYF
TGTGCCACCAGCAGAAGACTAGCGGAAGAGACCCAGTACTTC
>TRBD2|TRBV7-9|few|TRBJ2-1
CASSFWEGLAGDEQFF
TGTGCCAGCAGCTTTTGGGAGGGATTAGCGGGAGATGAGCAGTTCTTC
>NA|TRBV2|NA|TRBJ2-1
CASSADSDGYNEQFF
TGTGCCAGCAGCGCCGACTCGGATGGGTACAATGAGCAGTTCTTC
>NA|TRBV4-2|NA|TRBJ2-1
CASSSQGWGINNEQFF
TGTGCCAGCAGCTCGCAGGGGTGGGGGATAAACAATGAGCAGTTCTTC
>NA|TRBV12-3/TRBV12-4|few|TRBJ2-3
CASSLFGGNTDTQYF
TGTGCCAGCAGTTTGTTCGGGGGAAACACAGATACGCAGTATTTT
>NA|TRBV6-1|NA|TRBJ1-5
CASTLWEPQHF
TGTGCCAGCACCCTATGGGAGCCCCAGCATTTT
>TRBD1|TRBV5-1|few|TRBJ1-4
CASSFDRGEKLFF
TGCGCCAGCAGCTTCGACAGGGGTGAAAAACTGTTTTTT
>TRBD1|TRBV20-1|few|TRBJ2-7
CSAPPTGGGYEQYF
TGCAGTGCACCCCCGACAGGGGGCGGCTACGAGCAGTACTTC
>TRBD2|TRBV7-3|NA|TRBJ2-3
CASSRGTSGGPLTDTQYF
TGTGCCAGCAGCCGCGGGACTAGCGGGGGGCCTCTCACAGATACGCAGTATTTT
>TRBD1|TRBV11-1|few|TRBJ1-2
CASSSQDRAGYTF
TGTGCCAGCAGCTCACAGGACAGGGCTGGCTACACCTTC
>NA|TRBV6-1|NA|TRBJ2-7
CASSKGRGYEQYF
TGTGCCAGCAGCAAGGGAAGGGGATACGAGCAGTACTTC
>TRBD2|TRBV11-2|many|TRBJ2-3
CASSLVGHWTSEPDTQYF
TGTGCCAGCAGCTTAGTCGGACACTGGACTAGCGAACCAGATACGCAGTATTTT
>NA|TRBV23-1|NA|TRBJ2-1
CASSQSPDKNEQFF
TGCGCCAGCAGTCAATCCCCAGACAAAAATGAGCAGTTCTTC
>NA|TRBV15|NA|TRBJ2-7
CATSRGTRGEQYF
TGTGCCACCAGCAGAGGGACCCGAGGGGAGCAGTACTTC
>NA|TRBV29-1|many|TRBJ2-1
CSVEDQGWGSYNEQFF
TGCAGCGTTGAAGATCAAGGATGGGGATCCTACAATGAGCAGTTCTTC
>NA|TRBV12-3/TRBV12-4|NA|TRBJ2-3
CASTAQAFTDTQYF
TGTGCCAGCACCGCTCAAGCCTTCACAGATACGCAGTATTTT
>TRBD1|TRBV5-1|NA|TRBJ2-7
CASSLGRTGGSSYEQYF
TGCGCCAGCAGCTTGGGACGGACAGGGGGGAGCTCCTACGAGCAGTACTTC
>NA|TRBV20-1|few|TRBJ1-5
CSASEGGGQPQHF
TGCAGTGCTAGCGAGGGAGGAGGTCAGCCCCAGCATTTT
>NA|TRBV20-1|NA|TRBJ2-1
CSARDLSVGQNNEQFF
TGCAGTGCTAGAGATCTTAGTGTCGGGCAAAACAATGAGCAGTTCTTC
>NA|TRBV10-3|many|TRBJ2-6
CAISETSGANVLTF
TGTGCCATCAGTGAGACATCGGGGGCCAACGTCCTGACTTTC
>NA|TRBV7-2|few|TRBJ2-4
CASSRPEVQLAKNIQYF
TGTGCCAGCAGCCGGCCTGAGGTGCAGTTAGCCAAAAACATTCAGTACTTC
>NA|TRBV20-1|NA|TRBJ2-5
CSARIHIQETQYF
TGCAGTGCTAGGATCCACATACAAGAGACCCAGTACTTC
>NA|TRBV7-8|many|TRBJ2-7
CASSGLSIANEQYF
TGTGCCAGCAGTGGGCTTAGTATAGCCAACGAGCAGTACTTC
>NA|TRBV12-3/TRBV12-4|many|TRBJ2-7
CASSFAGRYEQYF
TGTGCCAGCAGTTTTGCGGGGCGGTACGAGCAGTACTTC
>NA|TRBV18|once|TRBJ2-2
CASSPQGQGTGELFF
TGTGCCAGCTCACCACAGGGGCAGGGCACCGGGGAGCTGTTTTTT